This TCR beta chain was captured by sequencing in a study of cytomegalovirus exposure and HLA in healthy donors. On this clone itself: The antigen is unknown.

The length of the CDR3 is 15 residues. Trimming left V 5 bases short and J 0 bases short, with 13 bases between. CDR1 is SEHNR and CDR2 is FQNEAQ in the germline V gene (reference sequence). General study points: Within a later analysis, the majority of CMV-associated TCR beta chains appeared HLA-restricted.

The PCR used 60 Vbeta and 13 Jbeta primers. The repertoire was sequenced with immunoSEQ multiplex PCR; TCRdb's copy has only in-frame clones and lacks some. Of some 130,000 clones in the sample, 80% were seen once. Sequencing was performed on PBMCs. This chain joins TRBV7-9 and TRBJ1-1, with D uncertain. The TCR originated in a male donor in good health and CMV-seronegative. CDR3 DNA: TGTGCCAGCAGCCCCTTCAGACTAATGAACACTGAAGCTTTCTTT. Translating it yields CASSPFRLMNTEAFF.